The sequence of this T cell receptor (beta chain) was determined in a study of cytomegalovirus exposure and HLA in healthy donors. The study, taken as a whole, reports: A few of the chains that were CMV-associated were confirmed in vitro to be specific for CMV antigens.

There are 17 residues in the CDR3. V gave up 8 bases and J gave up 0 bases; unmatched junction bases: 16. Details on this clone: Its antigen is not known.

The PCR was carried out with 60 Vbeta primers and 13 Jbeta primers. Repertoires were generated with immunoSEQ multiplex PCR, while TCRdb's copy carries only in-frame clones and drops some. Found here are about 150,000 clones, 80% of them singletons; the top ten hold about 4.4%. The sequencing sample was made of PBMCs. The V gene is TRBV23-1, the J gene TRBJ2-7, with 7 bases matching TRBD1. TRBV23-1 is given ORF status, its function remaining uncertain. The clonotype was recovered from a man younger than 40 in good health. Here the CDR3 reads CASGGPTGTDSSYEQYF. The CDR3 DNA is TGCGCCAGCGGGGGACCGACCGGGACAGATAGCTCCTACGAGCAGTACTTC.